The sequence of this TCR beta chain was determined in a study of cytotoxic CD8 clonotypes in ibrutinib-treated CLL. Regarding the study as a whole: Public clonotypes, an uncommon group, contracted or remained stable on treatment.

Sequencing was performed with immunoSEQ multiplex PCR; in TCRdb, only in-frame clones are kept and a portion is missing. The table includes tens of thousands of clones, nearly 70% detected once. The CDR3 is made up of 15 amino acids. Germline V gives CDR1 MNHEY, CDR2 SMNVEV (reference sequence). Deletions cut 5 bases from V and 3 bases from J, with 14 bases between. Concerning this clone itself: Its antigen is undetermined.

Sequences were derived from PBMCs, sampled after 12 months of ibrutinib treatment. The sequence was collected from a human donor with chronic lymphocytic leukemia. The chain has TRBV27 and TRBJ2-1, with D tentatively TRBD1 (6 bases). The CDR3 bases are TGTGCCAGCAGTCCCACAGGGCTAAGCTACAATGAGCAGTTCTTC. It encodes CASSPTGLSYNEQFF.